This T cell receptor beta chain was identified during a study of shared clonotypes between healthy human individuals. Germline V gene sequence: CDR1 LNHDA, CDR2 SQIVND (reference sequence). The CDR3 is 13 residues long. Deletions cut 5 bases from V and 5 bases from J, with 9 bases between. Some clones are missing from TCRdb's copy, which holds only in-frame ones; the method was immunoSEQ multiplex PCR. The sample carries nearly 1,000,000 clones, about 80% recorded once. The origin of this receptor is a young man in good health. Sequencing was done on a sample of memory CD4+ T cells sorted from blood. Noted subset: CD45RA-negative fraction. V usage is TRBV19 and J usage is TRBJ2-2; D is undetermined. CDR3 nucleotides: TGTGCCAGTAGTTATCGGGCAACCGGGGAGCTGTTTTTT. It codes for CASSYRATGELFF.